What follows is one T cell receptor (beta chain) and its context. What it binds is not known. V was cut by 4 bases and J by 10 bases, with 11 bases left in between. Germline lookup yields CDR1 DFQATT and CDR2 SNEGSKA (reference sequence). CDR3 length: 11 residues. This entry belongs to a study of CD8 T cells in ankylosing spondylitis. Findings and limits, study-wide: A TCR beta motif of roughly 8 highly homologous variants appeared characteristic of ankylosing spondylitis blood.

Generation of TCR beta libraries employed quantitative 5'-RACE incorporating molecular barcodes. Each CDR3 protein gets one entry after TCRdb re-called the 5' RACE reads with MiXCR. The sample yields some 840,000 distinct CDR3 sequences, about 10% seen once. This TCR derives from a male donor with ankylosing spondylitis. V and J are TRBV20-1 and TRBJ2-1, with D possibly called TRBD1 or TRBD2 (5 bases each). Sequenced input: blood, either unsorted or a sorted T cell fraction (not recorded which). In nucleotides, the CDR3 is TGCAGTGCTACCGGGGACGTGGAGCAGTTCTTC. This gives the protein CSATGDVEQFF.